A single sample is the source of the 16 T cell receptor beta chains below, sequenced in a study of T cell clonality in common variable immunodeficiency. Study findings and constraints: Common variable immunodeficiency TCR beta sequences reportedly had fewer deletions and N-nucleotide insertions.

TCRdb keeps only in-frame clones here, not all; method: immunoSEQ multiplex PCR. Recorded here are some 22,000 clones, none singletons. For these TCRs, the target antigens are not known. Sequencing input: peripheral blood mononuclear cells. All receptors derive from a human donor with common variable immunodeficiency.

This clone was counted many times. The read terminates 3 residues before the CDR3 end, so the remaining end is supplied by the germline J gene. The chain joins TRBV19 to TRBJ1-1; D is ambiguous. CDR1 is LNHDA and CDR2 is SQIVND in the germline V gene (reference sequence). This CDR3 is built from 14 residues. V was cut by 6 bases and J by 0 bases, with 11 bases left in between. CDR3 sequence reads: CASSPGLLNTEAFF. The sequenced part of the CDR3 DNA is TGTGCCAGTAGCCCGGGTCTCTTGAACACTGAA.

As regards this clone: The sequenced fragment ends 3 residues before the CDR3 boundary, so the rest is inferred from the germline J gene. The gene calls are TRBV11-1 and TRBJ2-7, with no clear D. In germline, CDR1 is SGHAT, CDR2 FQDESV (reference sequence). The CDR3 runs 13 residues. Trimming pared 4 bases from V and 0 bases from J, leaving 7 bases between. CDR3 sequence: CASSSRSSYEQYF. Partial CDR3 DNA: TGTGCCAGCAGCTCCCGTAGCTCCTACGAG.

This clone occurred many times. CDR3 sequence: CASRPAGGNSYEQYF. The sequenced part of the CDR3 DNA is TGTGCCAGTAGACCAGCGGGAGGTAACTCCTACGAG. The rearrangement joins TRBV19 to TRBJ2-7, with TRBD2 matching over 9 bases. The read gets to within 3 residues of the CDR3 end, and the germline J gene fills in the rest. This CDR3 has 15 amino acids. The germline gives CDR1 LNHDA, CDR2 SQIVND (reference sequence). The V and J ends lost 6 bases and 0 bases, in that order; junction bases with no gene match: 6.

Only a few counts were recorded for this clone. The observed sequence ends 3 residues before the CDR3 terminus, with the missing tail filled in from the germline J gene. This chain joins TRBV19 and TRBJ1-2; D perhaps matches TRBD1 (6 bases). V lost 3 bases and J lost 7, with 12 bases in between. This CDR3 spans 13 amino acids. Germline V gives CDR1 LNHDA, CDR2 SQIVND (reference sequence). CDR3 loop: CASSIPEGVGYTF. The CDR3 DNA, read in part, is TGTGCCAGTAGTATCCCGGAGGGGGTTGGC.

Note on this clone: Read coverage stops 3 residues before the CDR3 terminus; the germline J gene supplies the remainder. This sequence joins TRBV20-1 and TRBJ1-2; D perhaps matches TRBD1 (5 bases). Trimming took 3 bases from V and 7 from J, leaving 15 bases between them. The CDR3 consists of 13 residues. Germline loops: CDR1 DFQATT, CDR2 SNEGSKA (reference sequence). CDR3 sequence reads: CSASTGLRCGYTF. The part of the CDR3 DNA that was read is TGCAGTGCTAGTACAGGCCTACGTTGTGGC.

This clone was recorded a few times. The CDR3 sequence: CATAATRGDAFF. The sequenced CDR3 bases are TGTGCCACCGCGGCTACCAGGGGGGAT. V is TRBV2 and J is TRBJ1-1; TRBD1 matches at 7 bases. Read sequence stops 3 residues before the CDR3 end, and the germline J gene provides the missing end. The CDR3 loop spans 12 amino acids. Germline loops: CDR1 SNHLY, CDR2 FYNNEI.

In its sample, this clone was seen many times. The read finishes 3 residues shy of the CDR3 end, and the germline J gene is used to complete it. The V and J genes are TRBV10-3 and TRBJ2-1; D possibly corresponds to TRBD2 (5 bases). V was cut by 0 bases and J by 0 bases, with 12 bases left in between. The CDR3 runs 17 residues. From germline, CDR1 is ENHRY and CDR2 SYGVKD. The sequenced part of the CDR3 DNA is TGTGCCATCAGTGAGTCGTCGAGGGTGAGCTCCTACAATGAG. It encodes CAISESSRVSSYNE. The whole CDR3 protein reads CAISESSRVSSYNEQFF.

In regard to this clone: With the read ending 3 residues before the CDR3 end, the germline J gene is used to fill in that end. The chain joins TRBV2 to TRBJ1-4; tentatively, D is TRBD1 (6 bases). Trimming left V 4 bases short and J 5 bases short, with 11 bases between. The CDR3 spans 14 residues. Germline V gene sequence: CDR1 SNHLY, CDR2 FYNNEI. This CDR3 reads CASSGTVENEKLFF. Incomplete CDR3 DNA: TGTGCCAGCAGTGGGACAGTCGAAAATGAAAAA.

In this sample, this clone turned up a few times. The part of the CDR3 DNA that was read is TGTGCCTGGAGCTCCGGGACTAGCGGATATACG. Its translation is CAWSSGTSGYT. The entire CDR3 is CAWSSGTSGYTQYF. The chain combines TRBV30 with TRBJ2-3, with 11 bases aligning to TRBD2. Read sequence stops 3 residues before the CDR3 end, and the germline J gene provides the missing end. V lost 3 bases and J lost 7; bases outside the gene matches: 6. The CDR3 loop spans 14 amino acids. CDR1 GTSNPN and CDR2 SVGIG come from the germline V gene (reference sequence).

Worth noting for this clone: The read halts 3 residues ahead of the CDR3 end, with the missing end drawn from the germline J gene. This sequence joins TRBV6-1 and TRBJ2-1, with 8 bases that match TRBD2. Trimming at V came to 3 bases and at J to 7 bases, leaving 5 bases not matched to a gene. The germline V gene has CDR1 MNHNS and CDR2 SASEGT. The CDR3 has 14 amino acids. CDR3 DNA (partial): TGTGCCAGCAGTGACACTAGCGGTGTAAATGAG. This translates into CASSDTSGVNE. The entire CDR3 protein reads CASSDTSGVNEQFF.

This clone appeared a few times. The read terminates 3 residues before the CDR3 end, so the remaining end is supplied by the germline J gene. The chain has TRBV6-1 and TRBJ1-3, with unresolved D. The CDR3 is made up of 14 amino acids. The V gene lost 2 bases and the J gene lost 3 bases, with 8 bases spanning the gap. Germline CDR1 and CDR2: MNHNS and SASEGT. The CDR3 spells CASSELGVGNTIYF. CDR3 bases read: TGTGCCAGCAGTGAACTCGGGGTTGGAAACACC.

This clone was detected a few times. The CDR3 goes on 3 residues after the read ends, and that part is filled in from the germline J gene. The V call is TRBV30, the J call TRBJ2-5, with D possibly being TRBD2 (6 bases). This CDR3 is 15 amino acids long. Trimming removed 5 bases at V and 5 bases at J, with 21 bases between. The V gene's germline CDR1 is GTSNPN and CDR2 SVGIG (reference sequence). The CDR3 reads CAWSVYREAGETQYF. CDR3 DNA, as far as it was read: TGTGCCTGGTCAGTGTACCGCGAGGCGGGGGAGACC.

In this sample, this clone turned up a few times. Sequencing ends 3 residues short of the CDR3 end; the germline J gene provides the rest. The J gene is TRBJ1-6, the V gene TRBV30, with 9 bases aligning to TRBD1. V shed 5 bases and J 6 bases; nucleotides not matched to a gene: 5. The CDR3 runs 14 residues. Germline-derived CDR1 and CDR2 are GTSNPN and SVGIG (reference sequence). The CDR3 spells CAWGPGQGNSPLHF. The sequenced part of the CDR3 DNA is TGTGCCTGGGGACCGGGACAGGGTAATTCACCC.

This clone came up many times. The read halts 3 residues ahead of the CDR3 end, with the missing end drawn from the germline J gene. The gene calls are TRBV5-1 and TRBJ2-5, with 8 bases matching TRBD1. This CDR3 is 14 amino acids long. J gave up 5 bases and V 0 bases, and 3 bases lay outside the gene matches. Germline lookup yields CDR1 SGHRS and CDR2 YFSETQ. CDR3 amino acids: CASSLGQGKETQYF. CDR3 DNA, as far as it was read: TGCGCCAGCAGCTTGGGACAGGGGAAGGAGACC.

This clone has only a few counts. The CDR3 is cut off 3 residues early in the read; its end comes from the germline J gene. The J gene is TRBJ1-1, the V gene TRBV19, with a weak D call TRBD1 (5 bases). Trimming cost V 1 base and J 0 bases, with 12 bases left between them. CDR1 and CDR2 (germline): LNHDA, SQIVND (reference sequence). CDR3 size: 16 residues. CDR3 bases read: TGTGCCAGTAGTATAGCGGCAGGGCTTTTGAACACTGAA. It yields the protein CASSIAAGLLNTE. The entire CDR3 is CASSIAAGLLNTEAFF.

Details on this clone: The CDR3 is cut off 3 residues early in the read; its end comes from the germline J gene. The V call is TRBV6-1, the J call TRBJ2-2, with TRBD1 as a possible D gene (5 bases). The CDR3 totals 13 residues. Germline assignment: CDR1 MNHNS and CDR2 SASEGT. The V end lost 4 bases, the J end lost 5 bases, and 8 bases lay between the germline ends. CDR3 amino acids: CASSVRETGELFF. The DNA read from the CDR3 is TGTGCCAGCAGTGTCAGGGAAACCGGGGAG.